The source of this T cell receptor (beta chain) is a study of blood T cell repertoires in COVID-19. Trimming removed 5 bases from V and 8 bases from J, with 16 bases in between. There are 13 residues in the CDR3. In germline, CDR1 is SGHNT, CDR2 YYREEE (reference sequence). Repertoires were generated with immunoSEQ multiplex PCR, while TCRdb's copy carries only in-frame clones and drops some. This table holds 60,000 to 70,000 clones, about 80% found once. This clone was observed a handful of times. This chain links TRBV5-4 with TRBJ1-1; unclear D gene. The sample was peripheral blood. This receptor was taken from a man between 60 and 75 years old with acute or convalescent COVID-19. As DNA, the CDR3 is TGTGCCAGCAGACGCGGCGGCTTCACGGAAGCTTTCTTT. Its protein product is CASRRGGFTEAFF.